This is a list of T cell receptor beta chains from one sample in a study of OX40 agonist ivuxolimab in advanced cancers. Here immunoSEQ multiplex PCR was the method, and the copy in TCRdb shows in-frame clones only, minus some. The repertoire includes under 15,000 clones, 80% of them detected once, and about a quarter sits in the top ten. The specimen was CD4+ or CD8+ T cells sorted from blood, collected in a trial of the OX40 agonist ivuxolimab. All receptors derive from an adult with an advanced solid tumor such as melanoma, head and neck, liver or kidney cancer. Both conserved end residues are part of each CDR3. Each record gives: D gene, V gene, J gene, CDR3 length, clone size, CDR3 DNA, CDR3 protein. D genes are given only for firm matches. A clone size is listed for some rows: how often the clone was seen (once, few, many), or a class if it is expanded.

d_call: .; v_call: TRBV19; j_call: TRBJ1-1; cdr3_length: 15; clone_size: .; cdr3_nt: TGTGCCAGTACCCGGCCGGCGACGATGAACACTGAAGCTTTCTTT; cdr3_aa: CASTRPATMNTEAFF
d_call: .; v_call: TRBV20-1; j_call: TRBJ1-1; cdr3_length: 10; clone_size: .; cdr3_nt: TGCAGTGCTAGTACGGCTGAAGCTTTCTTT; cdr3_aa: CSASTAEAFF
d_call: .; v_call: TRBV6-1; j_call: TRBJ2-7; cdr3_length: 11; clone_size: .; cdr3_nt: TGTGCCAGCAGTCCCTCCTACGAGCAGTACTTC; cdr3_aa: CASSPSYEQYF
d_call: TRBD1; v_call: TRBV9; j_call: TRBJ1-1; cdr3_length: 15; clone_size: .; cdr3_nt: TGTGCCAGCAGCGCACAGGGACAGGGGATGACTGAAGCTTTCTTT; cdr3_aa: CASSAQGQGMTEAFF
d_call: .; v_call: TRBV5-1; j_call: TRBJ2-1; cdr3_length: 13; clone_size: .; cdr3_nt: TGCGCCAGCAGCTGGAGGCAGAACAATGAGCAGTTCTTC; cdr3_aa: CASSWRQNNEQFF
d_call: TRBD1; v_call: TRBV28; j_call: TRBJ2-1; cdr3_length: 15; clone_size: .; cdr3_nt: TGTGCCAGCAGCTCAACAGGGGGGTCCTACAATGAGCAGTTCTTC; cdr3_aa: CASSSTGGSYNEQFF
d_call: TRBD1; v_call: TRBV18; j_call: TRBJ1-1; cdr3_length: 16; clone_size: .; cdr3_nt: TGTGCCAGCTCACCCGGGACAGGGAACGAGAACACTGAAGCTTTCTTT; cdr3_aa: CASSPGTGNENTEAFF
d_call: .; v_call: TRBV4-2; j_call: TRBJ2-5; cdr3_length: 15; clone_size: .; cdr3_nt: TGTGCCAGCAGCCAAGTCTTATACGGGGAAGAGACCCAGTACTTC; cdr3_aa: CASSQVLYGEETQYF
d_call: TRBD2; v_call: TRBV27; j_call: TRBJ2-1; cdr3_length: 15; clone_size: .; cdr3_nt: TGTGCCAGCAGTTTAGGCGGGAGGGGTAACAATGAGCAGTTCTTC; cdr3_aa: CASSLGGRGNNEQFF
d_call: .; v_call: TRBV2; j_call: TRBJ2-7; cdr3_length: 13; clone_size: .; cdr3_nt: TGTGCCAGCAGTGGCGGACTACTCTACGAGCAGTACTTC; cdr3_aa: CASSGGLLYEQYF
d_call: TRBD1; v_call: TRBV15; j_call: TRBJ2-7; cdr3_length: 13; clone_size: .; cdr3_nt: TGTGCCACCAGCGGGACAGAAGCCTACGAGCAGTACTTC; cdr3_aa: CATSGTEAYEQYF
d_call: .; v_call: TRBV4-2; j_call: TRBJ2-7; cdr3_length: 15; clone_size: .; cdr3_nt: TGTGCCAGCAGCCAAGAAGGAGGGAGAACCTACGAGCAGTACTTC; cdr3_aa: CASSQEGGRTYEQYF
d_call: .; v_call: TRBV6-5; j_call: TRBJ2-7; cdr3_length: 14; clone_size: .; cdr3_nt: TGTGCCAGCAGTTACGAGACAGGCACCTACGAGCAGTACTTC; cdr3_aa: CASSYETGTYEQYF
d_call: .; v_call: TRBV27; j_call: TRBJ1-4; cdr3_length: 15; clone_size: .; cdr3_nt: TGTGCCAGCAGGCAGGACGGGCTGACTAATGAAAAACTGTTTTTT; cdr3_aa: CASRQDGLTNEKLFF
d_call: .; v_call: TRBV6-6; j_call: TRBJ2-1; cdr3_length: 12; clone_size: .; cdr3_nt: TGTGCCAGCAGTTATTCTGGGAGTGAGCAGTTCTTC; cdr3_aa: CASSYSGSEQFF
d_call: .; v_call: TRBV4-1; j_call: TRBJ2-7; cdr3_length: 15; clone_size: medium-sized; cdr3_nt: TGCGCCAGCAGCCAAGATGGGACGGGGACCTACGAGCAGTACTTC; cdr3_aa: CASSQDGTGTYEQYF
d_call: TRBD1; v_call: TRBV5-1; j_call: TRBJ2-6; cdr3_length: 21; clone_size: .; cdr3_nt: TGCGCCAGCAGCTTGGAGTCTATTCGGGACAGAGTCCTCTCTGGGGCCAACGTCCTGACTTTC; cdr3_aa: CASSLESIRDRVLSGANVLTF
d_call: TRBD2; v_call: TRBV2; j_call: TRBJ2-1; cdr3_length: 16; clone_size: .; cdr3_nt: TGTGCCAGCAGTGAATACAGCGGGAGGGCCTACAATGAGCAGTTCTTC; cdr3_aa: CASSEYSGRAYNEQFF
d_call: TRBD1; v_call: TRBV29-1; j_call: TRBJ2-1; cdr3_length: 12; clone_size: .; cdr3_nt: TGCAGCGTTGACTGGCAGGGGGCCGAGCAGTTCTTC; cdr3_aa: CSVDWQGAEQFF
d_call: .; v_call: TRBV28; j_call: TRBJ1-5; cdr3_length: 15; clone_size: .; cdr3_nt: TGTGCCACCCAGGCACAGGTTTATAGCAATCAGCCCCAGCATTTT; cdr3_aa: CATQAQVYSNQPQHF
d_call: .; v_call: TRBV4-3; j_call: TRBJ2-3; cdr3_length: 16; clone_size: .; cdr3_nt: TGCGCCAGCAGCCAAGATAGGGGGGGTGGAGGAGATACGCAGTATTTT; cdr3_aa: CASSQDRGGGGDTQYF
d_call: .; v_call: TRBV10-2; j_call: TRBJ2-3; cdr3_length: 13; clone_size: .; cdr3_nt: TGCGCCAGCAGTGGGGATTATCAGGATACGCAGTATTTT; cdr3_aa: CASSGDYQDTQYF
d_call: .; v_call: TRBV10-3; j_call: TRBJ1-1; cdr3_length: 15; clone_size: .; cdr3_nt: TGTGCCATCAGTGAGGGGGAAGTAATGAACACTGAAGCTTTCTTT; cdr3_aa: CAISEGEVMNTEAFF
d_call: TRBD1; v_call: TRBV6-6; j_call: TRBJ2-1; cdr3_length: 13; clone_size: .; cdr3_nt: TGTGCCAGCTGGACAGGGGCAGGAAATGAGCAGTTCTTC; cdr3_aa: CASWTGAGNEQFF
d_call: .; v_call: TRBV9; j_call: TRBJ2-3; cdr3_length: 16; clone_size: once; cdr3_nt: TGTGCCAGCAGCGTAGGGGCAGGGGGGACGACAGATACGCAGTATTTT; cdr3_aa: CASSVGAGGTTDTQYF
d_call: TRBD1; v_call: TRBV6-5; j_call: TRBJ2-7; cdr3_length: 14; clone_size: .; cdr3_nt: TGTGCCGGCACAAGGGACAGGGAATTCTACGAGCAGTACTTC; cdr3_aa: CAGTRDREFYEQYF
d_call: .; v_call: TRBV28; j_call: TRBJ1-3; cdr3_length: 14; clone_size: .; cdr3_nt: TGTGCCAGCAGTTTAACGGACCTGGGAAACACCATATATTTT; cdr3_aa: CASSLTDLGNTIYF